Listed below are T cell receptor beta chains from one sample, sequenced in a study of shared clonotypes between healthy human individuals. The repertoire was sequenced with immunoSEQ multiplex PCR; TCRdb's copy has only in-frame clones and lacks some. The sample includes about 2.4 million clones, approximately 94% of them seen just once. Sequencing input: naive CD4+ T cells from PBMCs. The origin of the receptors is a young man in good health. Some clones in this sample may be carry-over from other donors' samples. Both conserved end residues are part of each CDR3. D genes are given only for firm matches. Size values are once, few and many counts, or a class for expanded clones, and some rows have none.

J	D	size	V	CDR3	DNA
TRBJ1-1	-	-	TRBV6-6	CASGPGGTEAFF	TGTGCCAGCGGGCCGGGGGGGACTGAAGCTTTCTTT
TRBJ1-4	TRBD1	-	TRBV19	CASRDRAGSTNEKLFF	TGTGCCAGTAGGGACAGGGCCGGTTCAACTAATGAAAAACTGTTTTTT
TRBJ1-2	-	-	TRBV6-1	CASTRSGTADYGYTF	TGTGCCAGCACTAGGTCGGGGACCGCGGACTATGGCTACACCTTC
TRBJ1-2	-	-	TRBV13	CASSPKTGTGYGYTF	TGTGCCAGCAGCCCCAAAACCGGGACGGGCTATGGCTACACCTTC
TRBJ1-3	-	-	TRBV18	CASSPVLGISGNTIYF	TGTGCCAGCTCACCGGTCTTAGGGATTTCTGGAAACACCATATATTTT
TRBJ2-1	TRBD2	-	TRBV7-9	CASSVSGFNFEQFF	TGTGCCAGCAGCGTTAGCGGGTTTAACTTCGAGCAGTTCTTC
TRBJ1-2	-	-	TRBV29-1	CSVGVGVGYGYTF	TGCAGCGTTGGTGTGGGCGTAGGCTATGGCTACACCTTC
TRBJ2-7	-	once	TRBV11-3	CASSLGPHYEQYF	TGTGCCAGCAGCTTGGGTCCTCATTACGAGCAGTACTTC
TRBJ2-1	TRBD2	-	TRBV6-4	CASSSRAGGWGNEQFF	TGTGCCAGCAGTTCGAGAGCGGGAGGGTGGGGCAATGAGCAGTTCTTC
TRBJ1-5	TRBD1	once	TRBV10-3	CAISETGVEQPQHF	TGTGCCATCAGTGAGACAGGGGTAGAGCAGCCCCAGCATTTT
TRBJ1-1	TRBD1	-	TRBV27	CASSFLKPGQRNTEAFF	TGTGCCAGCAGTTTTCTCAAACCGGGACAGAGGAACACTGAAGCTTTCTTT
TRBJ2-1	TRBD2	-	TRBV5-1	CASSLASTSLNNEQFF	TGCGCCAGCAGCTTGGCGTCGACTAGCCTTAACAATGAGCAGTTCTTC
TRBJ2-1	-	once	TRBV4-3	CASSQEGGPWNEQFF	TGCGCCAGCAGCCAAGAGGGGGGGCCGTGGAATGAGCAGTTCTTC
TRBJ1-6	TRBD1	-	TRBV6-5	CASSFNRGNSPLHF	TGTGCCAGCAGTTTCAACAGGGGTAATTCACCCCTCCACTTT
TRBJ2-5	-	-	TRBV7-2	CASSLAPGTETQYF	TGTGCCAGCAGCTTAGCGCCGGGGACCGAGACCCAGTACTTC
TRBJ2-2	-	-	TRBV6-5	CASRKDRPGELFF	TGTGCCAGCAGGAAGGACCGGCCCGGGGAGCTGTTTTTT
TRBJ1-5	-	-	TRBV4-3	CASSQDTGGQPQHF	TGCGCCAGCAGCCAAGATACGGGAGGGCAGCCCCAGCATTTT
TRBJ2-1	TRBD2	once	TRBV27	CASSLGTSGSSYNEQFF	TGTGCCAGCAGCCTCGGGACTAGCGGGAGTTCCTACAATGAGCAGTTCTTC
TRBJ2-7	-	once	TRBV28	CASSLEGSPKQYF	TGTGCCAGCAGTTTAGAGGGCAGCCCCAAGCAGTACTTC
TRBJ2-7	-	-	TRBV6-5	CASNRAFAVYEQYF	TGTGCCAGCAATCGGGCTTTTGCGGTTTACGAGCAGTACTTC
TRBJ2-7	-	-	TRBV28	CASSRPRLELYEQYF	TGTGCCAGCAGTCGACCCCGCCTCGAGCTCTACGAGCAGTACTTC
TRBJ2-3	-	-	TRBV18	CASSPPLGLTDTQYF	TGTGCCAGCTCACCACCTCTCGGGCTGACAGATACGCAGTATTTT
TRBJ2-1	-	-	TRBV14	CASSQDYGSSYNEQFF	TGTGCCAGCAGCCAAGATTACGGGAGCTCCTACAATGAGCAGTTCTTC
TRBJ2-1	TRBD2	-	TRBV5-6	CASSLRAGVANEQFF	TGTGCCAGCAGCTTGCGGGCGGGAGTTGCGAATGAGCAGTTCTTC
TRBJ2-7	-	-	TRBV6-6	CASSSRNEQYF	TGTGCCAGCAGTTCTCGGAACGAGCAGTACTTC
TRBJ2-5	TRBD1	-	TRBV19	CASSPRQGPVYF	TGTGCCAGTAGTCCCCGACAGGGGCCGGTGTACTTC
TRBJ1-1	-	-	TRBV19	CAIPLPRASEDTEAFF	TGTGCCATCCCTCTTCCTCGGGCCTCAGAAGACACTGAAGCTTTCTTT
TRBJ2-7	TRBD1	-	TRBV10-1	CASSNGTGSYEQYF	TGCGCCAGCAGTAACGGGACAGGGAGTTACGAGCAGTACTTC
TRBJ2-3	-	-	TRBV28	CASSLWRSSTDTQYF	TGTGCCAGCAGTTTATGGCGCTCTAGCACAGATACGCAGTATTTT
TRBJ1-2	TRBD1	once	TRBV5-4	CASSVGQGRTREGGYTF	TGTGCCAGCAGCGTCGGACAGGGTAGAACGAGGGAAGGTGGCTACACCTTC
TRBJ2-7	-	-	TRBV19	CASSIAGIADEQYF	TGTGCCAGTAGTATTGCAGGGATTGCCGACGAGCAGTACTTC
TRBJ2-1	TRBD1	-	TRBV2	CASSDLRGIGVFF	TGTGCCAGCAGTGACCTCAGGGGGATTGGCGTTTTCTTC
TRBJ2-5	-	-	TRBV19	CASSISGGFRETQYF	TGTGCCAGTAGTATATCGGGGGGCTTCCGAGAGACCCAGTACTTC
TRBJ1-1	-	-	TRBV14	CASSQTTGKIVEAFF	TGTGCCAGCAGCCAAACCACAGGGAAGATTGTTGAAGCTTTCTTT
TRBJ1-5	-	-	TRBV4-3	CASSQEAGRGQPQHF	TGCGCCAGCAGCCAAGAGGCGGGACGGGGACAGCCCCAGCATTTT
TRBJ1-5	-	-	TRBV12-1	CASGRADQPQHF	TGTGCCAGCGGACGGGCGGATCAGCCCCAGCATTTT
TRBJ2-1	-	-	TRBV7-2	CASTKRWAGVTSEQFF	TGTGCCAGCACCAAAAGGTGGGCAGGGGTTACGTCTGAGCAGTTCTTC
TRBJ1-1	-	-	TRBV29-1	CSVVGAPGTEAFF	TGCAGCGTTGTGGGGGCGCCGGGCACTGAAGCTTTCTTT
TRBJ2-7	-	-	TRBV11-2	CASSPRYKGEQYF	TGTGCCAGCAGCCCTCGTTACAAAGGCGAGCAGTACTTC
TRBJ2-7	-	once	TRBV28	CASSLGAYEQYF	TGTGCCAGCAGCTTAGGGGCCTACGAGCAGTACTTC
TRBJ1-6	TRBD1	-	TRBV7-2	CASRPNRGDNSPLHF	TGTGCCAGCAGGCCAAACAGGGGGGACAATTCACCCCTCCACTTT
TRBJ2-3	-	-	TRBV10-2	CASSEPPRGGAPDTQYF	TGCGCCAGCAGTGAACCCCCCAGAGGGGGAGCTCCAGATACGCAGTATTTT
TRBJ1-1	-	-	TRBV10-3	CAIKTVGDTEAFF	TGTGCCATCAAAACAGTAGGGGACACTGAAGCTTTCTTT
TRBJ1-2	-	few	TRBV18	CASSPLGAYGYTF	TGTGCCAGCTCACCACTGGGGGCCTATGGCTACACCTTC
TRBJ1-4	-	-	TRBV7-9	CASSLYIGEGEKLFF	TGTGCCAGCAGCTTATACATAGGGGAGGGGGAAAAACTGTTTTTT
TRBJ2-3	-	-	TRBV30	CAWSPLGATDTQYF	TGTGCCTGGAGTCCCCTTGGGGCTACAGATACGCAGTATTTT
TRBJ1-1	-	-	TRBV6-1	CASRQIMNTEAFF	TGTGCCAGCAGGCAGATAATGAACACTGAAGCTTTCTTT
TRBJ2-7	TRBD2	-	TRBV28	CASTIPGGRDLKYF	TGTGCCAGCACTATCCCGGGGGGACGGGACTTAAAGTACTTC
TRBJ2-5	TRBD1	-	TRBV29-1	CSAGQGSHQETQYF	TGCAGCGCCGGACAGGGTTCCCACCAAGAGACCCAGTACTTC
TRBJ1-1	-	-	TRBV5-1	CASSLQGTTEAFF	TGTGCCAGCAGCTTGCAGGGCACCACTGAAGCTTTCTTT
TRBJ2-1	-	-	TRBV18	CASSPYSATYNEQFF	TGTGCCAGCTCACCCTACAGCGCTACCTACAATGAGCAGTTCTTC
TRBJ1-2	-	-	TRBV11-1	CASSLRRESGYTF	TGTGCCAGCAGCTTACGCAGGGAGAGTGGCTACACCTTC
TRBJ2-7	TRBD1	-	TRBV7-9	CASSPEDRGGREQYF	TGTGCCAGCAGCCCCGAAGACAGGGGAGGTAGAGAGCAGTACTTC
TRBJ2-6	TRBD2	-	TRBV2	CASTGTNSGANVLTF	TGTGCCAGCACCGGGACTAACTCTGGGGCCAACGTCCTGACTTTC
TRBJ2-4	TRBD2	-	TRBV6-1	CASSEAYGTAGEGRAKNIQYF	TGTGCCAGCAGTGAAGCATACGGGACCGCGGGAGAGGGGCGAGCCAAAAACATTCAGTACTTC
TRBJ2-1	-	once	TRBV28	CASSLVGPRGRYNEQFF	TGTGCCAGCAGTTTGGTGGGCCCGCGAGGTCGGTACAATGAGCAGTTCTTC
TRBJ2-7	-	once	TRBV11-2	CASSLASGISYEQYF	TGTGCCAGCAGCTTAGCCTCCGGGATCTCCTACGAGCAGTACTTC